This T cell receptor beta chain was sequenced in a study of blood T cell repertoires in COVID-19 (dated by TCRdb to 2019 to 2021). General notes on the study: Collaborator samples came from the United States, Italy and Spain and covered acute and convalescent phases of COVID-19. Samples came from the ongoing ImmuneRACE study (first 160 participants) plus 1,254 subjects from 6 global collaborators. Nearly every sample came with metadata listing a de-identified subject ID, COVID-19 status, age in years and sex. HLA class I and class II types, where available, came from metadata supplied by the sample provider rather than from assay-based typing. The repertoires were released in a freely available public database intended as a resource for research on the immune response to SARS-CoV-2. The prospective study material was composed of cDNA or gDNA derived from T cells, B-cell-depleted T cells, or PBMCs. The dataset comprised deeply sampled blood TCRbeta repertoires from subjects exposed to, actively infected with, or recovered from COVID-19.

TCRbeta CDR3 regions were amplified from genomic DNA by means of the immunoSEQ Assay, a bias-controlled multiplex PCR. The paper's processing steps were these. The number of nucleated cells in each sample was estimated from the amplification of reference gene primers within the assay. Sequence reads were collapsed and filtered to measure the absolute abundance of every unique TCRbeta CDR3 rearrangement. Productive Simpson clonality was computed per sample as the square root of Simpson's diversity index over productive rearrangements. TCRdb obtained this table from immuneACCESS and retained in-frame rearrangements with V and J assigned. These tables miss some clones; where compared with another copy, unresolved V genes account for less than half of the shortfall, and the remainder is unexplained. From that table come the V and J calls and clone size; the DNA was used to work out D and trimming. This sample holds about 240,000 clones; around 83% were observed only once. The biggest ten clones account for approximately 9.6% of the sample.

Taken from cysteine to phenylalanine, the CDR3 has 15 residues. The entry retains the CDR3 DNA only, 45 bases that are in frame from base 1. CDR1 and CDR2 are drawn from the germline V gene (reference sequence): LNHNV, YYDKDF. A distance of 12 bases separates the germline ends of V and J, which lose 0 bases and 4 bases respectively. Whole blood was collected in K2EDTA tubes by collaborating institutions according to the institutions' own protocols. For TCRbeta analysis, collaborators shipped samples as frozen whole blood, isolated PBMCs, or DNA extracted from either of those sample types. What the work shows at the level of the full study, not this receptor alone: How much clinical and demographic metadata was included differed by source and by participant, and the metadata was provided uncurated.

This clone showed up just once. What this receptor recognizes is not known. Base qualities are not at hand, and no much larger clone is one base apart. This chain joins TRBV15 to TRBJ1-2; the D segment could be TRBD1, given 6 matching bases. This clonotype was sampled from an elderly woman with acute or convalescent COVID-19. The sequencing sample was made of peripheral blood. The DNA is TGTGCCACCAGCAGAGATTTGGTACAGGGCTATGGCTACACCTTC. It translates to CATSRDLVQGYGYTF.